This note documents a single T cell receptor beta chain sequence. The data were taken from a study of blood T cell repertoires in COVID-19. Study information: Researchers got acute and convalescent COVID-19 samples from the United States, Italy and Spain.

TCRdb's table, derived via immunoSEQ multiplex PCR, lists solely in-frame clones and lacks some. This table has fewer than 300,000 clones, 65% to 90% appearing once. The V gene lost 0 bases and the J gene lost 4 bases, with 11 bases spanning the gap. The CDR3 loop spans 15 amino acids. CDR1 and CDR2 (germline): SGDLS, YYNGEE. Material for sequencing was peripheral blood. J is TRBJ1-3 and V is TRBV9; D not resolved. The sequence derives from an older woman with active or convalescent COVID-19. CDR3 bases: TGTGCCAGCAGCGTAGGGGAGGGCTTCGGAAACACCATATATTTT. Its protein is CASSVGEGFGNTIYF.